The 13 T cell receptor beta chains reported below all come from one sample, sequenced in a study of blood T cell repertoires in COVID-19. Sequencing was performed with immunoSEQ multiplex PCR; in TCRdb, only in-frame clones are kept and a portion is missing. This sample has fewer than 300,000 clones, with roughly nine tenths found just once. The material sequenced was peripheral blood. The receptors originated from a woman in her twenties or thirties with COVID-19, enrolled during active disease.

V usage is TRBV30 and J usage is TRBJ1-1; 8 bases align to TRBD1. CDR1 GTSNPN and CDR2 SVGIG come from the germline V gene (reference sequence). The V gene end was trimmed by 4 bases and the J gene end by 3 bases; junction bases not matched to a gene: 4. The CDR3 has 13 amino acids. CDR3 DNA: TGTGCCTGGACGGACAGGGCCGACACTGAAGCTTTCTTT. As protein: CAWTDRADTEAFF.

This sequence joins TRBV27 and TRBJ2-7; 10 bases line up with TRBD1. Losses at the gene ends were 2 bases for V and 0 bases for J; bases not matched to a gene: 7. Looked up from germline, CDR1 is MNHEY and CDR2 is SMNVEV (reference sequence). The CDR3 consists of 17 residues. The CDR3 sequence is CASSLRRGDRGSYEQYF. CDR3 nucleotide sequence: TGTGCCAGCAGTTTAAGAAGGGGGGACAGGGGCTCCTACGAGCAGTACTTC.

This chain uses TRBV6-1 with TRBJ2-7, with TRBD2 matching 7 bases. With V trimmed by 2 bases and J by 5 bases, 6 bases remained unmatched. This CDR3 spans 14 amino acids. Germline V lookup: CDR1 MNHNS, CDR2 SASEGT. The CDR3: CASSETTSVHEQYF. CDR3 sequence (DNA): TGTGCCAGCAGTGAAACCACTAGCGTCCACGAGCAGTACTTC.

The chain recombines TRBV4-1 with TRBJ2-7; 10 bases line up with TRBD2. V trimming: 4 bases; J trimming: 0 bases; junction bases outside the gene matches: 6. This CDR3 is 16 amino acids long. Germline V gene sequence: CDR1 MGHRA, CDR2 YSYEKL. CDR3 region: CASSPPLAGYSYEQYF. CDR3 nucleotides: TGCGCCAGCAGCCCACCACTAGCGGGGTACTCCTACGAGCAGTACTTC.

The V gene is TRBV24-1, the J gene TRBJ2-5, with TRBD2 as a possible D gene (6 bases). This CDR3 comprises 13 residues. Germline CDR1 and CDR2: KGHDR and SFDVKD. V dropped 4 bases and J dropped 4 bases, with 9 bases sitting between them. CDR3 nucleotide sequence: TGTGCCACCAGTGACGGGAGCGCAGAGACCCAGTACTTC. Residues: CATSDGSAETQYF.

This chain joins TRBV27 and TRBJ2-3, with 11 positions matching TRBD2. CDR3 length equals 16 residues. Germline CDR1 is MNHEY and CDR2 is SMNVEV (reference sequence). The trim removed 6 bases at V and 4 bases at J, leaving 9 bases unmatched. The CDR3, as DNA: TGTGCCAGCAGCCGACAAATAGCGGGAGGGGCAGATACGCAGTATTTT. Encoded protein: CASSRQIAGGADTQYF.

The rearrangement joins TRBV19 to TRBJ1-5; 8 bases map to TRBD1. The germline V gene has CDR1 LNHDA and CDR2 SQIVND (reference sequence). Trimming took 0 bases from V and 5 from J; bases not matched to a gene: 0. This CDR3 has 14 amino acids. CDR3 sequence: CASSIEDRDQPQHF. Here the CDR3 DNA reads TGTGCCAGTAGTATAGAGGACAGGGATCAGCCCCAGCATTTT.

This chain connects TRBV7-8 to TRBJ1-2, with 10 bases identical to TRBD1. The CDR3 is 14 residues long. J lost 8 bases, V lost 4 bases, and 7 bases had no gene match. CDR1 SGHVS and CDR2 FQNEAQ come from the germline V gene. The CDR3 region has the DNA TGTGCCAGCAGCTCCGATTTGACAGGGGGCGGCTACACCTTC. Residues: CASSSDLTGGGYTF.

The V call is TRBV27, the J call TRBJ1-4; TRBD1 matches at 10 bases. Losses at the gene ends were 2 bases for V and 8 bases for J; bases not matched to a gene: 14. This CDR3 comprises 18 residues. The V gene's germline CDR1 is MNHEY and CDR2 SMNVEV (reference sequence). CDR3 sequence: CASSLEAVGQGWDEKLFF. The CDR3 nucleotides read TGTGCCAGCAGTTTAGAGGCCGTGGGACAGGGGTGGGACGAAAAACTGTTTTTT.

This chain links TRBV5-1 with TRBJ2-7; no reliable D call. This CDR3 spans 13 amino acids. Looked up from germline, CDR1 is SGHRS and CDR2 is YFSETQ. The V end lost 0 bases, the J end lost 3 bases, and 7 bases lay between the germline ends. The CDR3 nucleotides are TGCGCCAGCAGCTTGGGTAGAAACTACGAGCAGTACTTC. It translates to CASSLGRNYEQYF. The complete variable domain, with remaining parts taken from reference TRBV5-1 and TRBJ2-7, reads KAGVTQTPRYLIKTRGQQVTLSCSPISGHRSVSWYQQTPGQGLQFLFEYFSETQRNKGNFPGRFSGRQFSNSRSEMNVSTLELGDSALYLCASSLGRNYEQYFGPGTRLTVT.

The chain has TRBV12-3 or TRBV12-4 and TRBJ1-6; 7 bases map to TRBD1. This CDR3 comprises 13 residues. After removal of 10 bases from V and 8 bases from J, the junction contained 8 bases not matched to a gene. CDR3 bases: TGTGCCACAACACGGGACAGTGATTCACCCCTCCACTTT. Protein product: CATTRDSDSPLHF.

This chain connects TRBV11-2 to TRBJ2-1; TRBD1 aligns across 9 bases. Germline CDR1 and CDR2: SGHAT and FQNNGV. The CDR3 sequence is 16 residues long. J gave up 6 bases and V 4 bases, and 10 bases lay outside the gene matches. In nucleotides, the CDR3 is TGTGCCAGCAGCTCGTACCCGGGACAGGGCGGCAATGAGCAGTTCTTC. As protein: CASSSYPGQGGNEQFF.

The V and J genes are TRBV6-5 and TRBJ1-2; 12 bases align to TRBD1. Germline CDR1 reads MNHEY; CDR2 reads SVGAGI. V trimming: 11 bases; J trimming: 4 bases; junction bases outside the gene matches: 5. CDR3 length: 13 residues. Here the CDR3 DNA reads TGTGCCTCCCGGGACAGGGGGCTCTATGGCTACACCTTC. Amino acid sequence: CASRDRGLYGYTF.